This T cell receptor beta chain was sequenced during a study of T cell responses to AZD1222 COVID-19 vaccine. Whole-study results and caveats: The study reported that nearly half of spike-specific TCRs target unmutated variant regions. The donor cohort was predominantly white British with a female majority, and clonal diversity may have been underestimated.

With respect to this clone: The antigen is unknown.

This CDR3 contains 14 residues. Trimming pared 2 bases from V and 0 bases from J, leaving 7 bases between. Germline-derived CDR1 and CDR2 are SGHDN and FVKESK. Clones were read by immunoSEQ multiplex PCR, and TCRdb kept only the in-frame ones, dropping some. The sample records tens of thousands of clones, approximately 80% being singletons. This sequence was found in an adult in good health. The input for sequencing was peripheral blood, taken on day 0 of AZD1222 vaccination. The rearrangement joins TRBV14 to TRBJ1-1, with no clear D. The CDR3 protein is CASSQRRLNTEAFF. DNA for the CDR3: TGTGCCAGCAGCCAACGACGGCTGAACACTGAAGCTTTCTTT.